This TCR beta chain was documented in a study of vaccination and CD4 T cells after COVID-19. Study-wide context: There were six male and four female convalescents, and two of them were Hispanic. Samples taken post-COVID came a median roughly 100 days after diagnosis, ranging from 35 to 161. Study-level findings and limits: A median roughly 86% of convalescent patients' SARS-CoV-2-reactive clones emerged only after vaccination.

MiXCR, run by TCRdb on the PCR reads, gives a single entry per CDR3 protein. Of 35,000 to 45,000 distinct CDR3 sequences in the sample, about 35% were seen once. Described time point: late sampling 161 to 241 days after vaccination in three convalescent patients. Positivity by PCR occurred from March to December 2020, a period that predated US Alpha, Beta and Delta variants. With regard to this clonotype: What it binds is not known.

The CDR3 consists of 18 residues. J was trimmed by 5 bases and V by 1 base; bases with no gene match: 17. CDR1 DFQATT and CDR2 SNEGSKA come from the germline V gene (reference sequence). The specimen comprised CD4+ T cells from blood, sampled about 7 months after SARS-CoV-2 vaccination. V gene TRBV20-1 combines with J gene TRBJ2-7, with 10 bases matching TRBD2. The sequence came from a human donor who had recovered from COVID-19. The CDR3 sequence: CSARGERPFIAGGDEQYF. The DNA of the CDR3 is TGCAGTGCTAGAGGTGAGCGGCCGTTTATAGCGGGAGGAGACGAGCAGTACTTC.